The sequence of this TCR beta chain was determined in a study of blood T cell repertoires in COVID-19. About the study: The cDNA or gDNA used as material had been derived from T cells, B-cell-depleted T cells, or PBMCs.

Germline V gives CDR1 MGHDK, CDR2 SYGVNS. V gave up 2 bases and J gave up 1 base; unmatched junction bases: 4. CDR3 length: 16 amino acids. How the authors handled the data: Cell counts per sample came from amplifying reference gene primers. Only in-frame clones appear in the TCRdb table, and some are missing; sequencing was by immunoSEQ multiplex PCR. V and J calls and clone size are those listed in that table; D and trimming were worked out from the DNA. The table lists over 100,000 clones, 75% to 90% of them singletons. The source is a man aged 50-59 years with active COVID-19. The J gene is TRBJ2-2, the V gene TRBV25-1; TRBD1 matches 7 bases. The material sequenced was peripheral blood. For the CDR3, the DNA is TGTGCCAGCAGTGAAAACAGGGGAGAGAACACCGGGGAGCTGTTTTTT. Translating it yields CASSENRGENTGELFF.